These 8 T cell receptor beta chains share one sample of origin, sequenced in a study of cytomegalovirus exposure and HLA in healthy donors listed by TCRdb under 2017. Library preparation employed the immunoSEQ multiplex PCR assay. The multiplex PCR relied on a mix of 60 forward primers for TCR Vbeta segments and 13 reverse primers for TCR Jbeta segments. Here the immuneACCESS table is served through TCRdb, limited to in-frame sequences with V and J called. Missing clones are a known gap in these copies; in checked studies unresolved V genes cover under half, and the rest lacks a known reason. The sample table holds tens of thousands of clones, of which around 80% were seen once. The top ten clones comprise 2.5% of the sample. Material for sequencing was PBMCs. These receptors were obtained from a man aged 30 to 45 in good health and CMV-seronegative.

As concerns this clone: One end of the junction is discordant with germline, which a read error may explain. The same CDR3 also results from other DNA sequences found in this sample. The chain joins TRBV28 to TRBJ1-4; 7 nucleotides match TRBD1. This CDR3 comprises 14 residues. Germline V gene lookup returns CDR1 MDHEN and CDR2 SYDVKM. CDR3 sequence reads: CASTLNRGREKLFF. CDR3 nucleotide sequence: TGTGCCAGCACTTTAAACAGGGGTAGGGAAAAACTGTTTTTT.

The chain joins TRBV7-9 to TRBJ1-6; no clear D. The germline gives CDR1 SEHNR, CDR2 FQNEAQ (reference sequence). Trimming stripped 1 base from V and 10 bases from J, with 11 bases between. The CDR3 is made up of 14 amino acids. CDR3 amino acids: CASSLDGVGSPLHF. The CDR3, as DNA: TGTGCCAGCAGCTTAGACGGGGTCGGGTCACCCCTCCACTTT. Drawing the rest from reference TRBV7-9 and TRBJ1-6, the complete variable domain is DTGVSQNPRHKITKRGQNVTFRCDPISEHNRLYWYRQTLGQGPEFLTYFQNEAQLEKSRLLSDRFSAERPKGSFSTLEIQRTEQGDSAMYLCASSLDGVGSPLHFGNGTRLTVT.

This clone was counted only a few times. This rearrangement joins TRBV4-1 to TRBJ2-7, with TRBD2 matching over 7 bases. The germline V gene has CDR1 MGHRA and CDR2 YSYEKL. The CDR3 totals 16 residues. V was pared by 4 bases and J by 4 bases, with 13 bases of the junction left unmatched. As DNA, the CDR3 is TGCGCCAGCAGCCTACCACTGAGCGGGGAATCATACGAGCAGTACTTC. Amino acids: CASSLPLSGESYEQYF.

The chain uses TRBV5-1 and TRBJ2-3; 9 nucleotides agree with TRBD2. Per germline, CDR1 SGHRS and CDR2 YFSETQ. With 0 bases clipped from V and 3 bases from J, the junction kept 8 bases outside the gene matches. The CDR3 runs to 17 residues. The CDR3 sequence: CASSLEDSGSLTDTQYF. CDR3 bases: TGCGCCAGCAGCTTGGAGGATAGCGGGAGTTTGACAGATACGCAGTATTTT. Combining the CDR3 with reference TRBV5-1 and TRBJ2-3 gives the whole variable domain KAGVTQTPRYLIKTRGQQVTLSCSPISGHRSVSWYQQTPGQGLQFLFEYFSETQRNKGNFPGRFSGRQFSNSRSEMNVSTLELGDSALYLCASSLEDSGSLTDTQYFGPGTRLTVL.

This chain links TRBV11-3 with TRBJ2-7; weak D call: TRBD1 (5 bases). Germline assignment: CDR1 SGHNT and CDR2 YENEEA. CDR3 size: 13 residues. V gave up 6 bases and J gave up 0 bases, with 9 bases separating them. The DNA for the CDR3 is TGTGCCAGCAGTGACAGCCGCTCCTACGAGCAGTACTTC. Amino acids: CASSDSRSYEQYF.

This chain uses TRBV4-1 with TRBJ2-4; D perhaps matches TRBD1 (6 bases). Trimming stripped 1 base from V and 3 bases from J, with 19 bases between. Germline lookup yields CDR1 MGHRA and CDR2 YSYEKL. The length of the CDR3 is 18 residues. CDR3 sequence reads: CASSQGAHRDLVKNIQYF. The CDR3 coding sequence is TGCGCCAGCAGCCAAGGGGCTCACAGGGATCTTGTCAAAAACATTCAGTACTTC.

V gene TRBV28 combines with J gene TRBJ2-7, with 8 positions matching TRBD1. From germline, CDR1 is MDHEN and CDR2 SYDVKM. The CDR3 spans 14 residues. With V trimmed by 7 bases and J by 6 bases, 11 bases remained unmatched. The CDR3 DNA follows: TGTGCCAGCACCACCGGGACAGGCCAATCCGAGCAGTACTTC. Encoded protein: CASTTGTGQSEQYF.

This rearrangement joins TRBV28 to TRBJ2-2, with no clear D. This CDR3 contains 13 residues. Germline assignment: CDR1 MDHEN and CDR2 SYDVKM. Trimming cost V 7 bases and J 5 bases, with 11 bases left between them. CDR3 amino acids: CASTPQITGELFF. DNA for the CDR3: TGTGCCAGCACCCCCCAGATAACCGGGGAGCTGTTTTTT.